The 16 T cell receptor beta chains reported below all come from one sample, sequenced in a study of Graves' ophthalmopathy and Graves' hyperthyroidism (dated by TCRdb to 2016 to 2019). Sequenced on an Illumina HiSeq 2000. TCR beta CDR3 regions were amplified from RNA transcripts for repertoire sequencing. A first-round RT-PCR used HTBI primers with the Qiagen OneStep RT-PCR kit, followed by a second-round multiplex PCR, size selection and purification. TCRdb ran its own pipeline on the public reads, namely fastp trimming at Q25 and MiXCR clone calling, and kept in-frame beta chains. One record per CDR3 amino acid sequence lists the most common genes and DNA. The table for this sample lists more than 1,000,000 distinct CDR3 sequences; about 38% of them were counted only once. Over 8.5% of the sample goes to the ten largest clones. The sequenced sample consisted of peripheral blood or thyroid tissue (not recorded which). These receptors originate from an adult man with Graves' hyperthyroidism.

The rearrangement links TRBV7-9 to TRBJ1-1, with 8 bases aligning to TRBD1. The V and J ends lost 8 bases and 1 base, in that order; junction bases with no gene match: 6. CDR1 is SEHNR and CDR2 is FQNEAQ in the germline V gene (reference sequence). CDR3 length: 14 residues. For the CDR3, the DNA is TGTGCCAGCGGGGTTGGGACAGGGAACACTGAAGCTTTCTTT. Protein: CASGVGTGNTEAFF.

V usage is TRBV27 and J usage is TRBJ2-5; 9 nucleotides agree with TRBD1. In germline, CDR1 is MNHEY, CDR2 SMNVEV (reference sequence). CDR3 length: 16 residues. V lost 8 bases to trimming and J lost 0 bases; unmatched junction nucleotides: 10. The CDR3 loop reads CASRRTGTGYQETQYF. In nucleotides, the CDR3 is TGTGCCAGCCGACGAACCGGGACAGGGTACCAAGAGACCCAGTACTTC.

This clonotype was picked up a small number of times. The gene calls are TRBV7-9 and TRBJ1-6; tentative D call: TRBD1 (5 bases). V was shortened by 4 bases and J by 7 bases, with 17 bases between the two germline ends. The V gene's germline CDR1 is SEHNR and CDR2 FQNEAQ (reference sequence). The CDR3 covers 16 residues. As DNA, the CDR3 is TGTGCCAGCAGCTCAACAGCCGGGACGGTCAATTCACCCCTCCACTTT. It translates to CASSSTAGTVNSPLHF.

In the case of this clonotype: Its ends do not fully match the called genes, so a read error is possible. The chain has TRBV7-2 and TRBJ2-2, with 9 nucleotides matching TRBD2. From germline, CDR1 is SGHTA and CDR2 FQGNSA. This CDR3 comprises 12 residues. CDR3 sequence (DNA): TGTGCCAGCAGCTCCGCTAGCGGGAAGCTGTTTTTT. This gives the protein CASSSASGKLFF.

The V and J genes are TRBV5-1 and TRBJ2-5; no clear D gene. V lost 3 bases and J lost 2, with 11 bases in between. The CDR3 has 14 residues. From germline, CDR1 is SGHRS and CDR2 YFSETQ. CDR3 loop: CASSSNGQQETQYF. CDR3 DNA: TGCGCCAGCAGCTCGAACGGGCAGCAAGAGACCCAGTACTTC.

This clonotype has just a few counts. The chain links TRBV18 to TRBJ1-2; TRBD1 aligns across 8 bases. Germline values: CDR1 KGHSH, CDR2 LQKENI. This CDR3 has 13 amino acids. V gave up 7 bases and J gave up 3 bases; unmatched junction bases: 4. CDR3 sequence reads: CASFGQGDYGYTF. Written as DNA, the CDR3 is TGTGCCAGCTTCGGACAGGGCGACTATGGCTACACCTTC.

The chain carries TRBV2 and TRBJ1-5; 8 bases line up with TRBD1. The CDR3 covers 17 residues. After removal of 8 bases from V and 2 bases from J, the junction contained 14 bases not matched to a gene. In germline, CDR1 is SNHLY, CDR2 FYNNEI. The CDR3 protein is CASAGGVGTGRNQPQHF. The CDR3 DNA follows: TGTGCCAGCGCAGGGGGGGTAGGGACAGGACGCAATCAGCCCCAGCATTTT.

This chain links TRBV19 with TRBJ1-6, with TRBD1 matching over 7 bases. This CDR3 region has 15 residues. Germline V CDR1 and CDR2: LNHDA, SQIVND (reference sequence). Germline trimming cut 6 bases from V and 15 bases from J; bases unmatched to any gene: 17. Written as DNA, the CDR3 is TGTGCCAGTAGAGGTAGGCAGCGCAGGGGGTCGAACCTCCACTTT. It specifies CASRGRQRRGSNLHF.

Comment on this clonotype: Since a much larger clone is just one base distant, this may be a read error. V usage is TRBV7-2 and J usage is TRBJ1-1, with 9 bases identical to TRBD1. The trim removed 1 base at V and 9 bases at J, leaving 12 bases unmatched. The CDR3 contains 16 residues. Germline V CDR1 and CDR2: SGHTA, FQGNSA. The CDR3 region has the DNA TGTGCCAGCAGCTTAGAATCTTACAGGGGGCTTCTTCAAGCTTTCTTT. Translated: CASSLESYRGLLQAFF.

This clonotype was seen a handful of times. The chain joins TRBV2 to TRBJ1-2; unclear D gene. Germline V CDR1 and CDR2: SNHLY, FYNNEI. The CDR3 is 14 residues long. The ends were cut back, 4 bases at V and 6 bases at J, with 15 bases in the middle. The CDR3 DNA is TGTGCCAGCAGTGTGCCCAGAGGGTGGGATGGCTACACCTTC. Its translation is CASSVPRGWDGYTF.

This clonotype has ten or more counts. The J gene is TRBJ2-5, the V gene TRBV11-2; D is perhaps TRBD2 (7 bases). CDR3 length equals 16 residues. Between the trimmed V and J ends, which lost 0 bases and 3 bases, there was a span of 14 bases. Germline V gene lookup returns CDR1 SGHAT and CDR2 FQNNGV. The CDR3, as DNA: TGTGCCAGCAGCTTAGATGATGGCGGGGGCAAAGAGACCCAGTACTTC. Translation gives CASSLDDGGGKETQYF.

The V and J genes are TRBV9 and TRBJ2-7, with 7 bases lining up with TRBD1. This CDR3 has 14 residues. Germline V gene sequence: CDR1 SGDLS, CDR2 YYNGEE. Trimming at V came to 2 bases and at J to 4 bases, leaving 6 bases not matched to a gene. CDR3 protein: CASSVDRDPYEQYF. DNA of the CDR3: TGTGCCAGCAGCGTTGACAGGGACCCTTACGAGCAGTACTTC.

This clonotype was counted a few times. The chain carries TRBV29-1 and TRBJ2-5, with D possibly matching TRBD1 (6 bases). The germline V and J ends were trimmed by 3 bases and 1 base, with 21 bases remaining between them. The germline CDR1 and CDR2 sequences are SQVTM and ANQGSEA. This CDR3 region has 17 residues. The CDR3 bases are TGCAGCGTTGACAAGCAAAACACCGGGACACTCCAAGAGACCCAGTACTTC. Encoded protein: CSVDKQNTGTLQETQYF.

The chain joins TRBV20-1 to TRBJ1-1; D is unresolved. The CDR3 is made up of 13 amino acids. V was cut by 5 bases and J by 4 bases, with 14 bases left in between. Germline-derived CDR1 and CDR2 are DFQATT and SNEGSKA (reference sequence). The CDR3 coding sequence is TGCAGTGCTCCAATGGTGAGCGGCACTGAAGCTTTCTTT. Its translation is CSAPMVSGTEAFF.

This clonotype was seen ten or more times. The chain employs TRBV12-3 or TRBV12-4 and TRBJ1-2, with D perhaps matching TRBD1 (6 bases). The V end was cut by 2 bases, the J end by 2 bases, with 12 bases between. The length of the CDR3 is 15 residues. CDR3 coding DNA: TGTGCCAGCAGTTTACCAGGGACAAAGAACTATGGCTACACCTTC. The encoded protein is CASSLPGTKNYGYTF.

In regard to this clonotype: Since the CDR3 does not end with the conserved phenylalanine or tryptophan, this likely comes from a read error. The chain's CDR3 is CASSYQAGPNQPQHL. As DNA, the CDR3 is TGTGCCAGCAGTTATCAGGCGGGGCCCAATCAGCCCCAGCATCTT. The chain employs TRBV6-6 and TRBJ1-5; TRBD1 is a possible D gene (5 bases). This CDR3 region has 15 residues. Trimming shortened V by 3 bases and J by 3 bases, and 12 bases separated the two germline ends. The germline gives CDR1 MNHNY, CDR2 SVGAGI (reference sequence).